One T cell receptor beta chain is described in this entry. TCRdb keeps only in-frame clones here, not all; method: immunoSEQ multiplex PCR. The table shows some 150,000 clones, with about 89% occurring only once. These data come from a study of blood T cell repertoires in COVID-19. The CDR3 is 18 amino acids. Trimming stripped 4 bases from V and 1 base from J, with 20 bases between. Germline CDR1 and CDR2: PRHDT and FYEKMQ (reference sequence). The sequencing sample was made of PBMCs or T cells enriched from blood (not recorded which). This TCR was sampled from a woman in her late teens or twenties who had recovered from COVID-19. This chain links TRBV13 with TRBJ2-1; perhaps TRBD2 as D (6 bases). The CDR3 is CASSSIPFGSLSYNEQFF. The CDR3 DNA reads TGTGCCAGCAGCTCCATACCGTTCGGGAGTCTATCCTACAATGAGCAGTTCTTC. Together with reference TRBV13 and TRBJ2-1, the CDR3 gives the full variable domain: AAGVIQSPRHLIKEKRETATLKCYPIPRHDTVYWYQQGPGQDPQFLISFYEKMQSDKGSIPDRFSAQQFSDYHSELNMSSLELGDSALYFCASSSIPFGSLSYNEQFFGPGTRLTVL.